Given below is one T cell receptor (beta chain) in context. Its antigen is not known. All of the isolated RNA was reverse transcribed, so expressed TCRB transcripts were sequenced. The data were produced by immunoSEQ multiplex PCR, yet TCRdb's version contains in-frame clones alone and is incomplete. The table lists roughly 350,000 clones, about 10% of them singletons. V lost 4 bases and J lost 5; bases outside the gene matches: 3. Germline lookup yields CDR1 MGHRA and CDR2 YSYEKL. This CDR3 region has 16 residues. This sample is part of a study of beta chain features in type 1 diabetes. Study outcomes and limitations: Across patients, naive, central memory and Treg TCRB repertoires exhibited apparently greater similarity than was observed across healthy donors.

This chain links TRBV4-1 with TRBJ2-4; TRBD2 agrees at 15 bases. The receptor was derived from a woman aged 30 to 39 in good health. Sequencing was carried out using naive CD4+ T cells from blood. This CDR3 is CASSPGLAGGENIQYF. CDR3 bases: TGCGCCAGCAGCCCCGGACTAGCGGGAGGGGAAAACATTCAGTACTTC.